This T cell receptor beta chain is from a study of cytomegalovirus exposure and HLA in healthy donors. General study results and limits: Most TCR sequences were rare, but some public TCRs occurred in many donors. In vitro experiments confirmed that three CMV-associated chains were specific for CMV antigens.

The CDR3 totals 16 residues. V lost 0 bases to trimming and J lost 2 bases; unmatched junction nucleotides: 6. Germline CDR1 reads SGHTA; CDR2 reads FQGNSA. Worth noting for this clone: Its antigen remains unidentified.

A multiplex PCR was run with 60 Vbeta primers and 13 Jbeta primers. Profiling relied on immunoSEQ multiplex PCR, and the TCRdb table lists in-frame clones only, not all of them. The table lists 150,000 or so clones, 82% of them singletons. Sequencing used PBMCs. The receptor comes from a woman in her forties in good health and CMV-seronegative. The chain uses TRBV7-2 and TRBJ1-1; TRBD1 agrees at 7 bases. The CDR3 spells CASSLATGQLNTEAFF. CDR3 nucleotides: TGTGCCAGCAGCTTAGCGACGGGACAGCTAAACACTGAAGCTTTCTTT.